These 24 T cell receptor beta chains were sequenced from one sample in a study of T cell responses to AZD1222 COVID-19 vaccine. Repertoires were generated with immunoSEQ multiplex PCR, while TCRdb's copy carries only in-frame clones and drops some. The data hold around 150,000 clones, with more than 90% observed a single time. The sequencing here drew on peripheral blood, taken 28 days after the second AZD1222 dose. These receptors were taken from an adult who received the AZD1222 COVID-19 vaccine.

The gene calls are TRBV18 and TRBJ2-7; no definite D call. CDR1 is KGHSH and CDR2 is LQKENI in the germline V gene. V was pared by 0 bases and J by 3 bases, with 6 bases between. This CDR3 contains 13 residues. CDR3 amino acids: CASSPPRNYEQYF. The CDR3 DNA reads as TGTGCCAGCTCACCACCTAGAAACTACGAGCAGTACTTC.

The V call is TRBV7-2, the J call TRBJ1-6; D remains ambiguous. The V and J ends lost 6 bases and 0 bases respectively, with 15 bases between them. There are 17 residues in the CDR3. Per germline, CDR1 SGHTA and CDR2 FQGNSA. CDR3 protein: CASRETRIGSYNSPLHF. The CDR3 DNA reads TGTGCCAGCAGAGAGACAAGAATTGGCTCCTATAATTCACCCCTCCACTTT. Variable domain in full (rest from reference TRBV7-2 and TRBJ1-6): GAGVSQSPSNKVTEKGKDVELRCDPISGHTALYWYRQSLGQGLEFLIYFQGNSAPDKSGLPSDRFSAERTGGSVSTLTIQRTQQEDSAVYLCASRETRIGSYNSPLHFGNGTRLTVT.

The chain is built from TRBV27 and TRBJ2-7; no reliable D call. Deletions cut 0 bases from V and 7 bases from J, with 10 bases between. CDR3 length equals 13 residues. CDR1 MNHEY and CDR2 SMNVEV come from the germline V gene (reference sequence). In DNA form, the CDR3 reads TGTGCCAGCAGTTTATCGCCGGAGTATGAGCAGTACTTC. Protein: CASSLSPEYEQYF.

V gene TRBV25-1 combines with J gene TRBJ1-5; D is undetermined. Germline loops: CDR1 MGHDK, CDR2 SYGVNS. The CDR3 spans 14 residues. The V end lost 5 bases, the J end lost 6 bases, and 14 bases lay between the germline ends. The DNA of the CDR3 is TGTGCCAGCAGTCCCTACGGGGAGGGTCAGCCCCAGCATTTT. This sequence encodes CASSPYGEGQPQHF. The entire variable domain, with the rest obtained from reference TRBV25-1 and TRBJ1-5, is as follows: EADIYQTPRYLVIGTGKKITLECSQTMGHDKMYWYQQDPGMELHLIHYSYGVNSTEKGDLSSESTVSRIRTEHFPLTLESARPSHTSQYLCASSPYGEGQPQHFGDGTRLSIL.

Only one count was recorded for this clone. This sequence joins TRBV27 and TRBJ2-1; weak D call: TRBD2 (7 bases). The CDR3 runs 19 residues. V was clipped by 6 bases and J by 2 bases, with 26 bases between them. Germline V lookup: CDR1 MNHEY, CDR2 SMNVEV (reference sequence). CDR3 region: CASRNDAGSGGGPYNEQFF. The CDR3 DNA is TGTGCCAGCAGAAATGATGCGGGATCGGGGGGCGGCCCCTACAATGAGCAGTTCTTC.

The chain is built from TRBV7-9 and TRBJ1-5, with D unclear. CDR1 is SEHNR, CDR2 FQNEAQ, per germline (reference sequence). The CDR3 covers 13 residues. Trimming removed 1 base at V and 10 bases at J, with 11 bases between. CDR3 nucleotides: TGTGCCAGCAGCTTAGGGGAAGGGCGCCCCCAGCATTTT. As protein: CASSLGEGRPQHF.

Concerning this clone: Germline and junction disagree at one end, which may indicate a read error. This rearrangement joins TRBV24-1 to TRBJ2-3; tentatively, D is TRBD2 (6 bases). This CDR3 spans 14 amino acids. From germline, CDR1 is KGHDR and CDR2 SFDVKD. The CDR3 sequence: CATSSGHSTHTQYF. Written as DNA, the CDR3 is TGTGCCACCAGTAGCGGGCACTCCACACATACGCAGTATTTT.

The count of this clone is one. The chain carries TRBV6-5 and TRBJ2-7; D not certain. This CDR3 is built from 13 residues. The V end was cut by 5 bases, the J end by 3 bases, with 11 bases between. The germline V gene encodes CDR1 MNHEY and CDR2 SVGAGI. The DNA of the CDR3 is TGTGCCAGCAGTCGCAAGGGATTCTACGAGCAGTACTTC. It codes for CASSRKGFYEQYF.

The rearrangement uses TRBV28 and TRBJ1-1, with D uncertain. The germline V gene encodes CDR1 MDHEN and CDR2 SYDVKM. The CDR3 sequence is 12 residues long. V was shortened by 7 bases and J by 1 base, with 7 bases between the two germline ends. The DNA of the CDR3 is TGTGCCAGCAAGCGGACGAACACTGAAGCTTTCTTT. It is translated as CASKRTNTEAFF. Full variable domain (rest looked up from reference TRBV28 and TRBJ1-1): DVKVTQSSRYLVKRTGEKVFLECVQDMDHENMFWYRQDPGLGLRLIYFSYDVKMKEKGDIPEGYSVSREKKERFSLILESASTNQTSMYLCASKRTNTEAFFGQGTRLTVV.

The rearrangement uses TRBV7-2 and TRBJ1-2, with D hard to call. The V and J ends lost 5 bases and 0 bases respectively, with 7 bases between them. The CDR3 contains 13 residues. Germline assignment: CDR1 SGHTA and CDR2 FQGNSA. The chain's CDR3 is CASSPQANYGYTF. CDR3 nucleotides: TGTGCCAGCAGCCCCCAGGCTAACTATGGCTACACCTTC.

V usage is TRBV12-3 or TRBV12-4 and J usage is TRBJ1-1; D unclear. CDR3 length: 13 amino acids. Trimming stripped 1 base from V and 1 base from J, with 4 bases between. CDR3 sequence (DNA): TGTGCCAGCAGTTTAGTCGCGAACACTGAAGCTTTCTTT. Protein: CASSLVANTEAFF.

This clone was seen just once. The sample carries other DNA sequences with the same CDR3. The chain links TRBV4-1 to TRBJ2-7; D assignment may be TRBD1 or TRBD2 (6 bases each). V was cut by 1 base and J by 3 bases, with 13 bases left in between. CDR1 is MGHRA, CDR2 YSYEKL, per germline. CDR3 length equals 15 residues. This CDR3 is CASSQAAGQSYEQYF. DNA of the CDR3: TGCGCCAGCAGCCAAGCCGCGGGACAAAGCTACGAGCAGTACTTC.

The chain carries TRBV6-5 and TRBJ1-5, with a tentative D call TRBD1 (6 bases). Trimming cost V 6 bases and J 0 bases, with 9 bases left between them. CDR3 length: 14 residues. Germline CDR1 and CDR2: MNHEY and SVGAGI. CDR3 in DNA: TGTGCCAGCAGCCAGGACAGTAGCAATCAGCCCCAGCATTTT. It specifies CASSQDSSNQPQHF.

The CDR3 protein is CASSVTGEGTEAFF. The CDR3 DNA sequence: TGTGCCAGCAGCGTAACAGGGGAGGGCACTGAAGCTTTCTTT. The chain has TRBV9 and TRBJ1-1; 7 bases match TRBD1. Germline lookup yields CDR1 SGDLS and CDR2 YYNGEE. The CDR3 has 14 residues. V lost 1 base, J lost 4 bases, and 4 bases stayed unmatched.

The chain uses TRBV7-9 and TRBJ2-3, with 8 bases that match TRBD1. Trimming removed 7 bases from V and 4 bases from J; junction bases left unmatched: 10. CDR3 length: 15 amino acids. The germline gives CDR1 SEHNR, CDR2 FQNEAQ (reference sequence). The CDR3 DNA follows: TGTGCCAGCAACCGTCGGACAGGGTTCGCAGATACGCAGTATTTT. Protein: CASNRRTGFADTQYF.

The chain couples TRBV11-3 to TRBJ2-1, with a tentative D call TRBD1 (8 bases). V dropped 0 bases and J dropped 1 base, with 16 bases sitting between them. In germline, CDR1 is SGHNT, CDR2 YENEEA. This CDR3 is 18 amino acids long. CDR3 in amino acids: CASSLEGAGQESYNEQFF. CDR3 in DNA: TGTGCCAGCAGCTTAGAAGGAGCGGGACAGGAGTCCTACAATGAGCAGTTCTTC.

The chain employs TRBV7-2 and TRBJ1-2, with TRBD1 identical over 9 bases. With 1 base clipped from V and 7 bases from J, the junction kept 10 bases outside the gene matches. The CDR3 sequence is 16 residues long. CDR1 is SGHTA, CDR2 FQGNSA, per germline. The DNA for the CDR3 is TGTGCCAGCAGCTTAGGAGGACGGACAGGGGCTGGTGGCTACACCTTC. Its protein product is CASSLGGRTGAGGYTF.

The gene calls are TRBV19 and TRBJ1-2, with 8 nucleotides matching TRBD1. The germline V gene encodes CDR1 LNHDA and CDR2 SQIVND (reference sequence). The CDR3 spans 12 residues. Trimming took 10 bases from V and 2 from J; bases not matched to a gene: 3. Here the CDR3 DNA reads TGTGCCACCAGGACAGGGAACTATGGCTACACCTTC. Translated: CATRTGNYGYTF.

The rearrangement uses TRBV10-1 and TRBJ1-6; D might be TRBD1 (6 bases). Trimming shortened V by 6 bases and J by 5 bases, and 17 bases separated the two germline ends. This CDR3 is built from 16 residues. Germline CDR1 is WNHNN and CDR2 is SYGVQD (reference sequence). The CDR3 DNA sequence: TGCGCCAGCAGAGAGGGGGGGCCGAACGATAATTCACCCCTCCACTTT. Residues: CASREGGPNDNSPLHF.

The rearrangement links TRBV10-3 to TRBJ2-7; D unresolved. V gave up 5 bases and J gave up 5 bases, with 7 bases separating them. From germline, CDR1 is ENHRY and CDR2 SYGVKD. This CDR3 contains 11 residues. CDR3: CAISWAHEQYF. For the CDR3, the DNA is TGTGCCATCAGTTGGGCCCACGAGCAGTACTTC.

The V call is TRBV6-4, the J call TRBJ2-4; a possible D gene is TRBD2 (5 bases). The length of the CDR3 is 15 residues. Trimming removed 8 bases from V and 2 bases from J, with 16 bases in between. Germline CDR1 reads MRHNA; CDR2 reads SNTAGT. The DNA for the CDR3 is TGTGCCAGCCGCGACTATGGGTATCCCAAAAACATTCAGTACTTC. Translating gives CASRDYGYPKNIQYF.

The chain employs TRBV1 and TRBJ2-2; the table calls TRBD2, which could not be checked here. TRBV1 is termed a pseudogene. The CDR3 is 20 amino acids. Here the CDR3 reads CTSSPPATSGRAYNTGELFF. As DNA, the CDR3 is TGCACCAGCAGCCCCCCAGCTACTAGCGGGAGGGCCTATAACACCGGGGAGCTGTTTTTT.

The chain combines TRBV19 with TRBJ1-5; 7 bases map to TRBD1. J was trimmed by 4 bases and V by 2 bases; bases with no gene match: 5. This CDR3 is 15 amino acids long. CDR1 LNHDA and CDR2 SQIVND come from the germline V gene (reference sequence). This CDR3 reads CASSILRGLNQPQHF. The CDR3 DNA reads TGTGCCAGTAGTATACTAAGGGGGCTGAATCAGCCCCAGCATTTT.

V and J are TRBV30 and TRBJ1-4; tentatively, D is TRBD1 (6 bases). This CDR3 comprises 15 residues. V lost 8 bases and J 3 bases, leaving 19 bases between the germline ends. CDR1 is GTSNPN, CDR2 SVGIG, per germline (reference sequence). The CDR3 coding sequence is TGTGCCCGACAAAAAAGGGGGAAGTCTAATGAAAAACTGTTTTTT. Residues: CARQKRGKSNEKLFF.